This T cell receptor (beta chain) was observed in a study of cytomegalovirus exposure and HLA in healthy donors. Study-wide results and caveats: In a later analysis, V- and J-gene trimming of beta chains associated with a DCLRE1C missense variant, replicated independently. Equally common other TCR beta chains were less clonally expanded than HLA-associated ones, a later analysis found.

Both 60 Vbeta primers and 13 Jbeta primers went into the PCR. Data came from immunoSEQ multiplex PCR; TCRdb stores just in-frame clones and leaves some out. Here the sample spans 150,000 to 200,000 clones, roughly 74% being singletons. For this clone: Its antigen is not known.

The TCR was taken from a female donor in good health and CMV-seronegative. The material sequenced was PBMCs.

The CDR3 DNA is TGTGCCAGCAGCCCGTCTGGCCAGGGGGCAGGGGCCTATGGCTACACCTTC. Protein sequence: CASSPSGQGAGAYGYTF. The chain uses TRBV28 and TRBJ1-2; 8 nucleotides agree with TRBD1. The CDR3 covers 17 residues. Germline assignment: CDR1 MDHEN and CDR2 SYDVKM. V shed 6 bases and J 4 bases; nucleotides not matched to a gene: 16.